This T cell receptor beta chain stems from a study of cytomegalovirus exposure and HLA in healthy donors. Study-wide results and limits: Follow-up analysis later connected one missense variant in DCLRE1C with trimming of TCR beta V- and J-genes. An observed cluster of highly shared sequence variants was recorded as a likely sequencing artifact.

Of note for this clone: Its target is unknown. Its ends do not fully match the called genes, so a read error is possible.

The PCR was carried out with 60 Vbeta primers and 13 Jbeta primers. Data came from immunoSEQ multiplex PCR; TCRdb stores just in-frame clones and leaves some out. The repertoire holds 150,000 to 200,000 clones, with around 87% as singletons. The receptor's source is a woman younger than 35 in good health and CMV-seronegative. Sequencing was carried out using PBMCs.

The DNA for the CDR3 is TGTTCCAGCAATCGGGGTGACACTGAAGCTTTCTTT. Translating it yields CSSNRGDTEAFF. V is TRBV7-9 and J is TRBJ1-1; D not resolved. The CDR3 runs 12 residues. Germline values: CDR1 SEHNR, CDR2 FQNEAQ (reference sequence).